Below, 32 T cell receptor beta chains from the same sample are listed, as sequenced in a study of siplizumab effects on memory and regulatory T cells. The table came from immunoSEQ multiplex PCR; TCRdb's copy has only in-frame clones and leaves some out. The repertoire consists of roughly 100,000 clones, with 85% to 95% occurring once and the leading ten covering about 0.34%. Sequences were obtained from CD4+ T cells sorted from blood. Receptors originate from a human donor in good health.

This chain joins TRBV7-2 and TRBJ2-3; a weak D match, TRBD2 (5 bases). The CDR3 has 13 amino acids. V was pared by 5 bases and J by 6 bases, with 12 bases between. Germline V gene data show CDR1 as SGHTA and CDR2 as FQGNSA. CDR3 DNA: TGTGCCAGCAGCCAAGGACTTATTGATACGCAGTATTTT. Amino acid sequence: CASSQGLIDTQYF. The complete variable domain, with remaining parts taken from reference TRBV7-2 and TRBJ2-3, reads GAGVSQSPSNKVTEKGKDVELRCDPISGHTALYWYRQSLGQGLEFLIYFQGNSAPDKSGLPSDRFSAERTGGSVSTLTIQRTQQEDSAVYLCASSQGLIDTQYFGPGTRLTVL.

The rearrangement joins TRBV11-3 to TRBJ2-3, with 7 bases lining up with TRBD1. This CDR3 contains 16 residues. The germline gives CDR1 SGHNT, CDR2 YENEEA. V shed 2 bases and J 4 bases; nucleotides not matched to a gene: 9. The CDR3 region is CASSLPTQGWADTQYF. The CDR3 nucleotides read TGTGCCAGCAGCTTACCGACACAGGGGTGGGCAGATACGCAGTATTTT.

CDR3 bases: TGTGCCAGCAGCCGCACAGGGGCCTACGAGCAGTACTTC. Translating gives CASSRTGAYEQYF. The chain couples TRBV14 to TRBJ2-7, with 7 positions matching TRBD1. This CDR3 is built from 13 residues. Germline V gene sequence: CDR1 SGHDN, CDR2 FVKESK. The trim removed 4 bases at V and 2 bases at J, leaving 2 bases unmatched.

The V call is TRBV5-8, the J call TRBJ1-1; D is unresolved. The V gene lost 1 base and the J gene lost 6 bases, with 7 bases spanning the gap. The CDR3 length is 12 residues. Germline loops: CDR1 SGHTS, CDR2 YDEGEE. CDR3 bases: TGTGCCAGCAGCTTGTGGATGTCTGAAGCTTTCTTT. It is translated as CASSLWMSEAFF.

The V call is TRBV18, the J call TRBJ2-7; D gene unclear. V was cut by 3 bases and J by 6 bases, with 12 bases left in between. Germline CDR1 reads KGHSH; CDR2 reads LQKENI. The length of the CDR3 is 13 residues. The CDR3 is CASSPAPLREQYF. The CDR3 DNA follows: TGTGCCAGCTCACCGGCGCCACTACGCGAGCAGTACTTC.

The gene calls are TRBV19 and TRBJ1-6; possible D gene TRBD1, 6 bases. V lost 10 bases and J lost 7, with 14 bases in between. Germline V gene data show CDR1 as LNHDA and CDR2 as SQIVND (reference sequence). This CDR3 has 13 amino acids. Written as DNA, the CDR3 is TGTGCCACCTCCCCCGACAGGAATTCACCCCTCCACTTT. This translates into CATSPDRNSPLHF.

The V call is TRBV27, the J call TRBJ1-5; D gene uncertain. Per germline, CDR1 MNHEY and CDR2 SMNVEV (reference sequence). The CDR3 runs to 12 residues. Trimming removed 5 bases at V and 6 bases at J, with 8 bases between. This CDR3 is CASSLLGQPQHF. In DNA form, the CDR3 reads TGTGCCAGCAGTCTACTTGGTCAGCCCCAGCATTTT.

The rearrangement uses TRBV5-4 and TRBJ2-7; 7 bases line up with TRBD1. The CDR3 spans 15 residues. The V gene end was trimmed by 0 bases and the J gene end by 0 bases; junction bases not matched to a gene: 3. Germline V CDR1 and CDR2: SGHNT, YYREEE (reference sequence). This CDR3 is CASSLGWDSSYEQYF. DNA for the CDR3: TGTGCCAGCAGCTTGGGATGGGACAGCTCCTACGAGCAGTACTTC.

The chain carries TRBV21-1 and TRBJ2-1; the tabulated D call, TRBD2, remains unverified against the DNA. TRBV21-1 is a pseudogene locus. CDR3 size: 11 residues. The DNA for the CDR3 is TGTGCCAGCAGCAACCCCTATGAGCAGTTCTTC. This codes for CASSNPYEQFF.

This clone appeared once. The V and J genes are TRBV10-3 and TRBJ2-7; perhaps D is TRBD1 or TRBD2 (6 bases each). The CDR3 is 12 amino acids. In germline, CDR1 is ENHRY, CDR2 SYGVKD. Trimming stripped 11 bases from V and 10 bases from J, with 21 bases between. The CDR3 loop is CAAYAEGGGQYF. Written as DNA, the CDR3 is TGTGCCGCGTATGCAGAGGGGGGCGGACAGTACTTC.

This chain connects TRBV7-9 to TRBJ2-1; 9 bases align to TRBD2. J lost 1 base, V lost 7 bases, and 5 bases had no gene match. The CDR3 is 15 amino acids. Per the germline V gene, CDR1 is SEHNR and CDR2 is FQNEAQ (reference sequence). CDR3 sequence reads: CASTGAGGSYNEQFF. The CDR3 DNA follows: TGTGCCAGCACCGGGGCGGGAGGGTCCTACAATGAGCAGTTCTTC.

This chain joins TRBV29-1 and TRBJ2-3; a weak D match, TRBD2 (5 bases). The V end lost 7 bases, the J end lost 0 bases, and 17 bases lay between the germline ends. The CDR3 sequence is 15 residues long. Germline lookup yields CDR1 SQVTM and CDR2 ANQGSEA. The CDR3 is CSGREERYSTDTQYF. The CDR3 region has the DNA TGCAGCGGCCGAGAGGAGCGGTATAGCACAGATACGCAGTATTTT.

V gene TRBV5-4 combines with J gene TRBJ2-7; 9 bases are a match to TRBD1. Unmatched junction bases numbered 4, after V lost 0 bases and J lost 3 bases. The CDR3 contains 15 residues. The germline V gene encodes CDR1 SGHNT and CDR2 YYREEE (reference sequence). The CDR3 sequence: CASSLGGGQGYEQYF. The CDR3 DNA follows: TGTGCCAGCAGCTTGGGCGGGGGACAGGGCTACGAGCAGTACTTC.

This chain connects TRBV10-3 to TRBJ1-5, with D unclear. Trimming shortened V by 4 bases and J by 5 bases, and 9 bases separated the two germline ends. Germline CDR1 is ENHRY and CDR2 is SYGVKD. The CDR3 loop spans 13 amino acids. The CDR3 bases are TGTGCCATCAGTGCCCAGGCGGATCAGCCCCAGCATTTT. Protein sequence: CAISAQADQPQHF.

V usage is TRBV5-1 and J usage is TRBJ2-3; D gene unclear. Germline CDR1 is SGHRS and CDR2 is YFSETQ. The CDR3 length is 20 residues. The ends were cut back, 0 bases at V and 2 bases at J, with 25 bases in the middle. The CDR3 loop reads CASSLESFRGVSGSTDTQYF. The CDR3 DNA is TGCGCCAGCAGCTTGGAGAGCTTCCGCGGAGTTTCTGGCTCCACAGATACGCAGTATTTT. The full variable domain, completed using reference TRBV5-1 and TRBJ2-3, is KAGVTQTPRYLIKTRGQQVTLSCSPISGHRSVSWYQQTPGQGLQFLFEYFSETQRNKGNFPGRFSGRQFSNSRSEMNVSTLELGDSALYLCASSLESFRGVSGSTDTQYFGPGTRLTVL.

The J gene is TRBJ2-5, the V gene TRBV5-1; 9 nucleotides agree with TRBD1. CDR3 size: 16 residues. The V and J ends lost 1 base and 5 bases, in that order; junction bases with no gene match: 9. The germline gives CDR1 SGHRS, CDR2 YFSETQ. Here the CDR3 DNA reads TGCGCCAGCAGCTTGCTAGGACAGGGGTCGGGGGAGACCCAGTACTTC. Translating gives CASSLLGQGSGETQYF.

V usage is TRBV7-9 and J usage is TRBJ2-1; D possibly matches TRBD1 or TRBD2 (5 bases each). Germline CDR1 is SEHNR and CDR2 is FQNEAQ (reference sequence). There are 14 residues in the CDR3. Trimming took off 5 bases at V and 7 bases at J, with 15 bases between the two ends. The CDR3 region is CASSVVGVDNEQFF. The CDR3 DNA is TGTGCCAGCAGCGTGGTGGGGGTTGATAATGAGCAGTTCTTC. Using reference TRBV7-9 and TRBJ2-1 for the parts outside the CDR3, the full variable domain is DTGVSQNPRHKITKRGQNVTFRCDPISEHNRLYWYRQTLGQGPEFLTYFQNEAQLEKSRLLSDRFSAERPKGSFSTLEIQRTEQGDSAMYLCASSVVGVDNEQFFGPGTRLTVL.

This clone was observed once. This sequence joins TRBV10-3 and TRBJ1-1, with D maybe TRBD1 (6 bases). V shed 3 bases and J shed 5 bases, with 16 bases lying between them. Germline V lookup: CDR1 ENHRY, CDR2 SYGVKD. The CDR3 totals 15 residues. The CDR3 protein is CAISDYTGLRTEAFF. The CDR3 DNA is TGTGCCATCAGTGATTATACAGGGCTTCGAACTGAAGCTTTCTTT.

This CDR3 is CAWSRDLSYEQYF. For the CDR3, the DNA is TGTGCCTGGAGCCGGGACTTATCCTACGAGCAGTACTTC. This chain links TRBV30 with TRBJ2-7; a possible D gene is TRBD2 (6 bases). Looked up from germline, CDR1 is GTSNPN and CDR2 is SVGIG (reference sequence). V dropped 3 bases and J dropped 1 base, with 10 bases sitting between them. There are 13 residues in the CDR3.

The chain is built from TRBV18 and TRBJ2-1; the D is unclear. This CDR3 comprises 15 residues. Germline CDR1 is KGHSH and CDR2 is LQKENI. The germline V and J ends were trimmed by 2 bases and 6 bases, with 14 bases remaining between them. CDR3 residues: CASSPDLGPANEQFF. Written as DNA, the CDR3 is TGTGCCAGCTCACCAGATTTGGGTCCGGCCAATGAGCAGTTCTTC.

The V and J genes are TRBV30 and TRBJ1-2, with D uncertain. Germline V gene data show CDR1 as GTSNPN and CDR2 as SVGIG (reference sequence). Trimming took 0 bases from V and 4 from J, leaving 9 bases between them. This CDR3 is 13 amino acids long. The CDR3 sequence is CAWSVGQSYGYTF. Here the CDR3 DNA reads TGTGCCTGGAGTGTAGGGCAGAGCTATGGCTACACCTTC.

The rearrangement uses TRBV4-1 and TRBJ2-5, with 8 bases lining up with TRBD2. Germline CDR1 reads MGHRA; CDR2 reads YSYEKL. V gave up 2 bases and J gave up 0 bases; unmatched junction bases: 5. The CDR3 runs to 16 residues. The CDR3 coding sequence is TGCGCCAGCAGCCAATCTAGCGGGCGGGACCAAGAGACCCAGTACTTC. It yields the protein CASSQSSGRDQETQYF.

Here the CDR3 reads CASSLVVGLAQETQYF. CDR3 in DNA: TGTGCCAGCAGCTTAGTTGTGGGACTAGCCCAAGAGACCCAGTACTTC. V gene TRBV7-2 combines with J gene TRBJ2-5, with 9 bases aligning to TRBD2. With 1 base clipped from V and 1 base from J, the junction kept 4 bases outside the gene matches. This CDR3 region has 16 residues. Per the germline V gene, CDR1 is SGHTA and CDR2 is FQGNSA.

Points on this clone: Mismatch with germline at one junction end may stem from a read error. This chain joins TRBV5-1 and TRBJ1-2, with 9 bases lining up with TRBD1. The CDR3 loop spans 12 amino acids. Per germline, CDR1 SGHRS and CDR2 YFSETQ. The CDR3 coding sequence is TGCGCCAGCAGCCAAGAACAGGGGGCGCCTTCCTTC. This codes for CASSQEQGAPSF.

The chain uses TRBV10-3 and TRBJ2-3; 8 bases are a match to TRBD2. V lost 5 bases, J lost 2 bases, and 3 bases stayed unmatched. The germline V gene encodes CDR1 ENHRY and CDR2 SYGVKD. The CDR3 totals 14 residues. CDR3: CAISPGLVTDTQYF. The CDR3 region has the DNA TGTGCCATCAGTCCGGGACTAGTCACAGATACGCAGTATTTT.

This chain joins TRBV28 and TRBJ1-2; the D gene is possibly TRBD1 (6 bases). Looked up from germline, CDR1 is MDHEN and CDR2 is SYDVKM. V was trimmed by 6 bases and J by 1 base, leaving 24 bases between them. The CDR3 totals 18 residues. The CDR3 protein is CASRHGQRSRRYNYGYTF. DNA for the CDR3: TGTGCCAGCAGGCACGGACAGCGCAGTCGACGATATAACTATGGCTACACCTTC.

The chain carries TRBV7-3 and TRBJ2-1; 7 bases agree with TRBD1. The length of the CDR3 is 16 residues. Germline CDR1 and CDR2: SGHTA and FQGTGA. The ends lost 5 bases at V and 9 bases at J; junction bases unmatched: 16. In DNA form, the CDR3 reads TGTGCCAGCAGCCGCCAACCGGGACAGTCGGGCGGTGAGCAGTTCTTC. Amino acids: CASSRQPGQSGGEQFF.

This chain connects TRBV5-5 to TRBJ1-4; D might be TRBD1 (6 bases). CDR3 length: 15 residues. CDR1 and CDR2 (germline): SGHKS, YYEKEE (reference sequence). Trimming removed 2 bases at V and 4 bases at J, with 12 bases between. Here the CDR3 DNA reads TGTGCCAGCAGCTTTCGTACAGGGATTAATGAAAAACTGTTTTTT. This codes for CASSFRTGINEKLFF.

The chain combines TRBV18 with TRBJ2-1, with no clear D. The CDR3 sequence is 14 residues long. CDR1 KGHSH and CDR2 LQKENI come from the germline V gene. V was clipped by 0 bases and J by 7 bases, with 10 bases between them. The CDR3: CASSPPPQSNEQFF. As DNA, the CDR3 is TGTGCCAGCTCACCACCTCCACAATCTAATGAGCAGTTCTTC.

The chain links TRBV27 to TRBJ1-6; D is undetermined. V was trimmed by 5 bases and J by 5 bases, leaving 10 bases between them. CDR3 length equals 14 residues. Germline CDR1 is MNHEY and CDR2 is SMNVEV (reference sequence). CDR3: CASSAAINNSPLHF. The CDR3 DNA follows: TGTGCCAGCAGTGCGGCGATTAATAATTCACCCCTCCACTTT.

The chain employs TRBV15 and TRBJ2-5; D ambiguous. Trimming shortened V by 0 bases and J by 5 bases, and 4 bases separated the two germline ends. This CDR3 has 12 amino acids. Germline V gene lookup returns CDR1 LNHNV and CDR2 YYDKDF (reference sequence). Written as DNA, the CDR3 is TGTGCCACCAGCAGAGATACGGAGACCCAGTACTTC. This gives the protein CATSRDTETQYF.

The J gene is TRBJ2-5, the V gene TRBV5-1; 13 bases are a match to TRBD2. This CDR3 has 17 amino acids. J gave up 5 bases and V 3 bases, and 10 bases lay outside the gene matches. Germline V gene data show CDR1 as SGHRS and CDR2 as YFSETQ. Here the CDR3 reads CASSSTSGGAFGETQYF. The CDR3 coding sequence is TGCGCCAGCAGCTCCACTAGCGGGGGGGCGTTTGGGGAGACCCAGTACTTC.